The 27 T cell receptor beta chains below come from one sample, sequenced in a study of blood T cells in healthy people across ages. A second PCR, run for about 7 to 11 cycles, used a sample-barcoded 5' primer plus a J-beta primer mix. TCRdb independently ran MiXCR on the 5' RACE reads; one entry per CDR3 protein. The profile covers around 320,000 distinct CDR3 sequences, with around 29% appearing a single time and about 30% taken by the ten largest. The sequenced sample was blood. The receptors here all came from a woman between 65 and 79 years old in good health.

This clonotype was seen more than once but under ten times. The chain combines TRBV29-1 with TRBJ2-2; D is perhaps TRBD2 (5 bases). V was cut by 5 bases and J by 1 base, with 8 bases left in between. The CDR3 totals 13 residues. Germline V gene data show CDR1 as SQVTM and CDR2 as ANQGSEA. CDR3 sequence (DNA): TGCAGCGTTTCGAGGGTGAACACCGGGGAGCTGTTTTTT. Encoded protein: CSVSRVNTGELFF.

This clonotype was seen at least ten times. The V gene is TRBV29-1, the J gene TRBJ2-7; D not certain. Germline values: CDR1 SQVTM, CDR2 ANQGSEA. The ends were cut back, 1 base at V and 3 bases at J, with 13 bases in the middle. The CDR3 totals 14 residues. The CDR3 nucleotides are TGCAGCGTTGAAGGGGAAAGTGGGCTCTACGAGCAGTACTTC. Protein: CSVEGESGLYEQYF.

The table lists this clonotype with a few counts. CDR3 residues: CASSQGGSGRAYEQYF. The CDR3 nucleotides read TGCGCCAGCAGCCAGGGAGGTAGCGGGAGGGCCTACGAGCAGTACTTC. The genes are TRBV4-3 and TRBJ2-7; 11 nucleotides align to TRBD2. V trimming: 3 bases; J trimming: 2 bases; junction bases outside the gene matches: 6. CDR1 is LGHNA and CDR2 is YSLEER in the germline V gene. The CDR3 has 16 amino acids.

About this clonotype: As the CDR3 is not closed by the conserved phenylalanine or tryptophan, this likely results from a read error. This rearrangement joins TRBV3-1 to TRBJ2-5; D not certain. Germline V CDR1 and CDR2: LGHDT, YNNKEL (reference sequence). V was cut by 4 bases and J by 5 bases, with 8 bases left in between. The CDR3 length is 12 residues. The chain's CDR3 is CASSRSLETQYL. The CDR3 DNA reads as TGTGCCAGCAGCCGTTCCCTGGAGACCCAGTACCTC.

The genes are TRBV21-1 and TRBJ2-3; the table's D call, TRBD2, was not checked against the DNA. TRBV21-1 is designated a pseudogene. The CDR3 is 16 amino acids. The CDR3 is CASSLRTSAYTDTQYF. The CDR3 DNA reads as TGCGCCAGCAGCCTCCGGACTAGCGCTTACACAGATACGCAGTATTTT.

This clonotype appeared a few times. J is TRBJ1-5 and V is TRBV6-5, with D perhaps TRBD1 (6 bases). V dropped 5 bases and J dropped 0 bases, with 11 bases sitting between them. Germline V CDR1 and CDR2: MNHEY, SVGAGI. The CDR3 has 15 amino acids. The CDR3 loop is CASSQGFNSNQPQHF. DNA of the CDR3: TGTGCCAGCAGTCAGGGGTTCAATAGCAATCAGCCCCAGCATTTT.

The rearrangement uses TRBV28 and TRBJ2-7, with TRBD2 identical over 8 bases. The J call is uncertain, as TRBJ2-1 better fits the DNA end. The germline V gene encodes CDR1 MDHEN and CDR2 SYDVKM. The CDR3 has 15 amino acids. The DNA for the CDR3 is TGTGCCAGCAGCTCCAGCGGGAGTCCCCACAATGAGCAGTTCTTC. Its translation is CASSSSGSPHNEQFF.

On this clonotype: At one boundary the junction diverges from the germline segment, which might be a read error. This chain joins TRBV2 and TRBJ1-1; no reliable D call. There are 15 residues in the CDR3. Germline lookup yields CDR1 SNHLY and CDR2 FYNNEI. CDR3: CASTKGRSLNTEAFF. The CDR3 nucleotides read TGTGCCAGCACCAAAGGACGGTCCCTAAACACTGAAGCCTTCTTT.

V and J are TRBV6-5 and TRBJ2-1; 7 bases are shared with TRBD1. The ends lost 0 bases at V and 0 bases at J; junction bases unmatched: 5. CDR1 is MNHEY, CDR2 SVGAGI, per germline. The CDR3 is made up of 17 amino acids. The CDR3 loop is CASSYSGTAFSYNEQFF. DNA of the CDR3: TGTGCCAGCAGTTACTCGGGGACAGCCTTCTCCTACAATGAGCAGTTCTTC.

The CDR3: CSAYPPCEQYF. The CDR3 DNA follows: TGCAGTGCTTATCCCCCCTGCGAGCAGTACTTC. V gene TRBV20-1 combines with J gene TRBJ2-7; D is unclear. The CDR3 contains 11 residues. Per the germline V gene, CDR1 is DFQATT and CDR2 is SNEGSKA (reference sequence). V dropped 5 bases and J dropped 6 bases, with 11 bases sitting between them.

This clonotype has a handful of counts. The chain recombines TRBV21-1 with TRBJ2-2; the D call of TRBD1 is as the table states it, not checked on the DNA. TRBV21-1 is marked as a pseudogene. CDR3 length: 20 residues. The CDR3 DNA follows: TGTGCCAGCAGGCCGGTCCGAGGACAAACGTTACACATGAACACCGGGGAGCTGTTTTTT. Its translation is CASRPVRGQTLHMNTGELFF.

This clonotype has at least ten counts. DNA for the CDR3: TGCAGTGCAGACAGGTACCAAGAGACCCAGTACTTC. Translation gives CSADRYQETQYF. The chain employs TRBV20-1 and TRBJ2-5; D may be TRBD1 (6 bases). CDR3 length: 12 residues. V was trimmed by 6 bases and J by 0 bases, leaving 8 bases between them. Germline values: CDR1 DFQATT, CDR2 SNEGSKA (reference sequence).

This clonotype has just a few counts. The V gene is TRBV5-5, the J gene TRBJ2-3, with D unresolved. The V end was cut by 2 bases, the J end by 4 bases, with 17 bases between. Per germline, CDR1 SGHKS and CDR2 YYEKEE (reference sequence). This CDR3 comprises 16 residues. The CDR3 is CASSFFETVFADTQYF. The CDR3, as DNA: TGTGCCAGCAGCTTTTTCGAGACGGTCTTTGCAGATACGCAGTATTTT.

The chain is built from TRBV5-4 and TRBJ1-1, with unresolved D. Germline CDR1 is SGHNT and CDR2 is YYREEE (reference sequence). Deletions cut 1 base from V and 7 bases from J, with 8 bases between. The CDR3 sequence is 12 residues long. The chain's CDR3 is CASSLSANEAFF. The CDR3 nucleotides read TGTGCCAGCAGCTTGTCTGCCAATGAAGCTTTCTTT. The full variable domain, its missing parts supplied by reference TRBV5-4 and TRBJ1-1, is ETGVTQSPTHLIKTRGQQVTLRCSSQSGHNTVSWYQQALGQGPQFIFQYYREEENGRGNFPPRFSGLQFPNYSSELNVNALELDDSALYLCASSLSANEAFFGQGTRLTVV.

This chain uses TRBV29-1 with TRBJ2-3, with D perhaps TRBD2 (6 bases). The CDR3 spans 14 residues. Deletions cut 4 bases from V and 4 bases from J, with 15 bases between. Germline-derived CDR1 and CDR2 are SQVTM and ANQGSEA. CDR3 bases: TGCAGCGTTGTTGTACGGGAGCTTGCAGATACGCAGTATTTT. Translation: CSVVVRELADTQYF.

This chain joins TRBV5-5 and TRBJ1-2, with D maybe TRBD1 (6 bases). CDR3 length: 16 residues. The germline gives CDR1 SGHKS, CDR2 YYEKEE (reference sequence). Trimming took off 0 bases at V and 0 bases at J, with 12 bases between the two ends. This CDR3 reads CASSLGGTNSNYGYTF. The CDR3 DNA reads TGTGCCAGCAGCTTGGGGGGGACAAATTCTAACTATGGCTACACCTTC.

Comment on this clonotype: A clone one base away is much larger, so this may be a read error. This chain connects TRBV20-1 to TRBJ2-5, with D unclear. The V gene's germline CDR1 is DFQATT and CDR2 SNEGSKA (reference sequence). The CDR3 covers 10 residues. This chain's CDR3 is CSANQEAQYF. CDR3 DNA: TGCAGTGCTAACCAAGAGGCCCAGTACTTC.

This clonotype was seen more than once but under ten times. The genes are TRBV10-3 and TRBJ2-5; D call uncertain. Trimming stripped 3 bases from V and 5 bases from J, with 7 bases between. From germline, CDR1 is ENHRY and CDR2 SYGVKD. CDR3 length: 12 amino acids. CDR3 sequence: CAISDLQETQYF. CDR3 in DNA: TGTGCCATCAGTGACCTCCAGGAGACCCAGTACTTC.

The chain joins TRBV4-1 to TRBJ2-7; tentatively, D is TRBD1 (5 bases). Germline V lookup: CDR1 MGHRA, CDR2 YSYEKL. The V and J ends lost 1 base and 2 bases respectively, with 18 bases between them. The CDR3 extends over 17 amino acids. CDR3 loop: CASSQGEGLGRAYEQYF. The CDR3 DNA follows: TGCGCCAGCAGCCAAGGAGAAGGTCTGGGCAGGGCCTACGAGCAGTACTTC.

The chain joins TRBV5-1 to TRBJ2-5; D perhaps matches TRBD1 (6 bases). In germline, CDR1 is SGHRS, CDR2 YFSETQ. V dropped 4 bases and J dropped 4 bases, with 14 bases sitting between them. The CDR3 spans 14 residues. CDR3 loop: CASSRTGRGETQYF. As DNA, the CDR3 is TGCGCCAGCAGCAGAACAGGGAGAGGAGAGACCCAGTACTTC.

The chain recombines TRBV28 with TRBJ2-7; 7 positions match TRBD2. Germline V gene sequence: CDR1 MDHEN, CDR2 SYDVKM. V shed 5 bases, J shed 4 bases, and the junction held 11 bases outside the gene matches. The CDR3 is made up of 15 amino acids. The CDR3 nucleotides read TGTGCCAGCAGTCGACCCGGGACTACCTTATACGAGCAGTACTTC. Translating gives CASSRPGTTLYEQYF.

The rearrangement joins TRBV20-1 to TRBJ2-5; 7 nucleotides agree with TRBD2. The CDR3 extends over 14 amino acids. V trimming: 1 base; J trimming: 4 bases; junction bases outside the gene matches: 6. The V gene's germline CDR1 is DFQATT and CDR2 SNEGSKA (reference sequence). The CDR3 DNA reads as TGCAGTGCTAGAGTCGCGGGAGTCCCAGAGACCCAGTACTTC. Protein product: CSARVAGVPETQYF.

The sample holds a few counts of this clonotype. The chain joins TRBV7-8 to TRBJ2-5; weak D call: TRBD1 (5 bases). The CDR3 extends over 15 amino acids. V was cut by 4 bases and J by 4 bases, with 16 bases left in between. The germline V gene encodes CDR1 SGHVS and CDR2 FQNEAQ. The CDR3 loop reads CASSSPLGRRETQYF. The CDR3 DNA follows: TGTGCCAGCAGCTCCCCTTTGGGGCGAAGAGAGACCCAGTACTTC.

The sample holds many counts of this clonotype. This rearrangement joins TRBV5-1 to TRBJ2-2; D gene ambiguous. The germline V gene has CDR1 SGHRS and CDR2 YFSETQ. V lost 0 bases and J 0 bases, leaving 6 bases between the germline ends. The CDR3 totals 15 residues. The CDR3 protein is CASSLGAANTGELFF. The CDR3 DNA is TGCGCCAGCAGCTTGGGGGCCGCGAACACCGGGGAGCTGTTTTTT.

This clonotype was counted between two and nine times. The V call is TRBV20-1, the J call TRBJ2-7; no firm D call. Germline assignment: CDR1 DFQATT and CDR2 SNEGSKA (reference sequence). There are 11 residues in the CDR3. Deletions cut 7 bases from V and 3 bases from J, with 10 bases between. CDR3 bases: TGCAGTGTCCCAAAGGTCTACGAGCAGTACTTC. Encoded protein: CSVPKVYEQYF.

CDR3 amino acids: CASSWDRGADTQYF. Written as DNA, the CDR3 is TGTGCCAGCAGCTGGGACAGGGGCGCAGATACGCAGTATTTT. J is TRBJ2-3 and V is TRBV7-2; 10 bases are a match to TRBD1. Germline loops: CDR1 SGHTA, CDR2 FQGNSA. J lost 4 bases, V lost 4 bases, and 2 bases had no gene match. CDR3 length: 14 amino acids. The full variable domain, in which reference TRBV7-2 and TRBJ2-3 provide the parts outside the CDR3, is GAGVSQSPSNKVTEKGKDVELRCDPISGHTALYWYRQSLGQGLEFLIYFQGNSAPDKSGLPSDRFSAERTGGSVSTLTIQRTQQEDSAVYLCASSWDRGADTQYFGPGTRLTVL.

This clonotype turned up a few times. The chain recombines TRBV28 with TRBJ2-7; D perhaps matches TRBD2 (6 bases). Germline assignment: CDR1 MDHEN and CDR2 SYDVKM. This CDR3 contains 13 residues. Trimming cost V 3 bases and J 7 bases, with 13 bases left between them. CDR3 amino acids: CASSFVTRGEQYF. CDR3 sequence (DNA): TGTGCCAGCAGTTTTGTGACTAGAGGGGAGCAGTACTTC. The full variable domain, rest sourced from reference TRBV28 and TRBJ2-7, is DVKVTQSSRYLVKRTGEKVFLECVQDMDHENMFWYRQDPGLGLRLIYFSYDVKMKEKGDIPEGYSVSREKKERFSLILESASTNQTSMYLCASSFVTRGEQYFGPGTRLTVT.